This entry lists 27 T cell receptor beta chains sequenced from one sample in a study of identical twins. TCRdb reanalysed the 5' RACE reads using MiXCR and keeps one entry per CDR3 protein. The sample shows 520,000 or so distinct CDR3 sequences, 20% to 25% of them seen only once. The same sample was also studied in work on T cells expressing NK-cell markers.

Sequencing input: CD4+ T cells sorted from blood. The receptors here all came from a woman aged 18-35 years in good health.

J is TRBJ2-7 and V is TRBV6-1, with a possible D match to TRBD1 (5 bases). The CDR3 is made up of 13 amino acids. Germline-derived CDR1 and CDR2 are MNHNS and SASEGT. With 3 bases removed from V and 1 base from J, the gap between germline ends came to 7 bases. CDR3 loop: CASSETVSYEQYF. Here the CDR3 DNA reads TGTGCCAGCAGTGAGACAGTATCCTACGAGCAGTACTTC.

This clonotype turned up a few times. The chain employs TRBV20-1 and TRBJ2-1, with TRBD2 matching 9 bases. V shed 6 bases, J shed 4 bases, and the junction held 7 bases outside the gene matches. Germline CDR1 and CDR2: DFQATT and SNEGSKA (reference sequence). The CDR3 has 14 residues. The CDR3 sequence: CSANLAGYYNEQFF. The CDR3 DNA follows: TGCAGTGCGAACCTAGCGGGATATTACAATGAGCAGTTCTTC.

The chain has TRBV20-1 and TRBJ2-3; 12 nucleotides align to TRBD2. The J segment lost 6 bases and the V segment lost 3 bases, leaving 7 bases of the junction unmatched. Germline V CDR1 and CDR2: DFQATT, SNEGSKA (reference sequence). This CDR3 spans 15 amino acids. For the CDR3, the DNA is TGCAGTGCTAGCGCTAGCGGGAGGGGGCCGGATACGCAGTATTTT. This translates into CSASASGRGPDTQYF.

The rearrangement uses TRBV18 and TRBJ1-2; no clear D gene. The CDR3 loop spans 16 amino acids. With 3 bases removed from V and 3 bases from J, the gap between germline ends came to 17 bases. CDR1 KGHSH and CDR2 LQKENI come from the germline V gene. CDR3 sequence (DNA): TGTGCCAGCTCACCGGGAACTCCGGAGGGATACTATGGCTACACCTTC. As protein: CASSPGTPEGYYGYTF.

This clonotype was observed a handful of times. This sequence joins TRBV7-9 and TRBJ2-1; D call uncertain. The CDR3 is 14 residues long. Per the germline V gene, CDR1 is SEHNR and CDR2 is FQNEAQ (reference sequence). With 1 base removed from V and 8 bases from J, the gap between germline ends came to 12 bases. CDR3 nucleotides: TGTGCCAGCAGCTTAGGTTCTAGGGCCGATGAGCAGTTCTTC. Translating it yields CASSLGSRADEQFF.

The J gene is TRBJ2-7, the V gene TRBV19; D is ambiguous. Germline CDR1 is LNHDA and CDR2 is SQIVND (reference sequence). There are 13 residues in the CDR3. Deletions cut 0 bases from V and 6 bases from J, with 9 bases between. CDR3 DNA sequence: TGTGCCAGTAGTATAGACCCATCCAGCGAGCAGTACTTC. This translates into CASSIDPSSEQYF. The full variable domain, rest sourced from reference TRBV19 and TRBJ2-7, is DGGITQSPKYLFRKEGQNVTLSCEQNLNHDAMYWYRQDPGQGLRLIYYSQIVNDFQKGDIAEGYSVSREKKESFPLTVTSAQKNPTAFYLCASSIDPSSEQYFGPGTRLTVT.

The chain employs TRBV9 and TRBJ2-1, with D perhaps TRBD1 or TRBD2 (6 bases each). With 0 bases removed from V and 3 bases from J, the gap between germline ends came to 13 bases. The germline V gene encodes CDR1 SGDLS and CDR2 YYNGEE. This CDR3 spans 16 amino acids. The CDR3 DNA reads as TGTGCCAGCAGCGTAGAGGTGAGGGGGGACTACAATGAGCAGTTCTTC. Protein: CASSVEVRGDYNEQFF.

The sample holds a few counts of this clonotype. The gene calls are TRBV7-2 and TRBJ1-1; D not certain. The V and J ends lost 2 bases and 4 bases respectively, with 8 bases between them. Germline values: CDR1 SGHTA, CDR2 FQGNSA. The CDR3 is 13 residues long. The CDR3 reads CASSLYGVTEAFF. CDR3 coding DNA: TGTGCCAGCAGCTTATACGGGGTCACTGAAGCTTTCTTT. The full variable domain, its missing parts supplied by reference TRBV7-2 and TRBJ1-1, is GAGVSQSPSNKVTEKGKDVELRCDPISGHTALYWYRQSLGQGLEFLIYFQGNSAPDKSGLPSDRFSAERTGGSVSTLTIQRTQQEDSAVYLCASSLYGVTEAFFGQGTRLTVV.

This sequence joins TRBV24-1 and TRBJ2-1; 9 bases agree with TRBD2. CDR1 and CDR2 from the germline V gene are KGHDR and SFDVKD. Losses at the gene ends were 3 bases for V and 4 bases for J; bases not matched to a gene: 6. The CDR3 has 16 residues. DNA for the CDR3: TGTGCCACCAGTGATCCCAGCGGGGGGAATTACAATGAGCAGTTCTTC. Protein: CATSDPSGGNYNEQFF.

This clonotype has only a few counts. V usage is TRBV12-3 or TRBV12-4 and J usage is TRBJ2-3; D ambiguous. The CDR3 sequence is 11 residues long. Trimming stripped 5 bases from V and 7 bases from J, with 7 bases between. In DNA, the CDR3 is TGTGCCAGCAGTCAACCACATACGCAGTATTTT. It codes for CASSQPHTQYF.

The CDR3 reads CASSLGRIQSSYNEQFF. CDR3 sequence (DNA): TGTGCCAGCAGCTTAGGGAGAATTCAGAGCTCCTACAATGAGCAGTTCTTC. The rearrangement uses TRBV11-2 and TRBJ2-1; D ambiguous. V was shortened by 1 base and J by 0 bases, with 13 bases between the two germline ends. The CDR3 runs 17 residues. The germline gives CDR1 SGHAT, CDR2 FQNNGV.

This clonotype was detected only a few times. The chain carries TRBV7-9 and TRBJ2-6, with D hard to call. Germline V CDR1 and CDR2: SEHNR, FQNEAQ (reference sequence). Trimming cost V 1 base and J 0 bases, with 10 bases left between them. This CDR3 comprises 17 residues. CDR3 bases: TGTGCCAGCAGCTTAGGAAACAGTATCTCTGGGGCCAACGTCCTGACTTTC. This codes for CASSLGNSISGANVLTF.

This clonotype has just a few counts. The chain is built from TRBV5-1 and TRBJ2-7; weak D call: TRBD1 (6 bases). Germline values: CDR1 SGHRS, CDR2 YFSETQ. This CDR3 region has 14 residues. The V gene lost 0 bases and the J gene lost 5 bases, with 12 bases spanning the gap. The CDR3 DNA reads TGCGCCAGCAGCTTGGGCAGGGGTTTGGACGAGCAGTACTTC. It encodes CASSLGRGLDEQYF.

This clonotype was seen more than once but under ten times. The chain links TRBV5-6 to TRBJ1-2, with a tentative D call TRBD1 (5 bases). The V gene's germline CDR1 is SGHDT and CDR2 YYEEEE. The CDR3 runs to 16 residues. V was clipped by 2 bases and J by 4 bases, with 18 bases between them. This CDR3 is CASSFRGIQGIYGYTF. The CDR3 nucleotides read TGTGCCAGCAGCTTCCGAGGTATTCAGGGTATCTATGGCTACACCTTC.

This clonotype was seen a handful of times. This sequence joins TRBV7-9 and TRBJ2-2, with unresolved D. Germline V gene lookup returns CDR1 SEHNR and CDR2 FQNEAQ (reference sequence). There are 15 residues in the CDR3. The V and J ends lost 0 bases and 0 bases respectively, with 5 bases between them. The CDR3 nucleotides are TGTGCCAGCAGCTTAGCCTCTCCGAACACCGGGGAGCTGTTTTTT. Amino acids: CASSLASPNTGELFF. Based on the CDR3 plus reference TRBV7-9 and TRBJ2-2, the full variable domain is DTGVSQNPRHKITKRGQNVTFRCDPISEHNRLYWYRQTLGQGPEFLTYFQNEAQLEKSRLLSDRFSAERPKGSFSTLEIQRTEQGDSAMYLCASSLASPNTGELFFGEGSRLTVL.

The chain combines TRBV5-1 with TRBJ1-1, with D unresolved. The germline V gene has CDR1 SGHRS and CDR2 YFSETQ. Trimming stripped 1 base from V and 1 base from J, with 8 bases between. The CDR3 is made up of 14 amino acids. The CDR3 loop is CASSLIAQNTEAFF. Written as DNA, the CDR3 is TGCGCCAGCAGCTTGATCGCGCAGAACACTGAAGCTTTCTTT.

This clonotype was seen only a few times. This chain links TRBV7-9 with TRBJ2-5; 11 nucleotides agree with TRBD1. The CDR3 covers 15 residues. CDR1 and CDR2 (germline): SEHNR, FQNEAQ (reference sequence). The V and J ends lost 5 bases and 6 bases, in that order; junction bases with no gene match: 8. This CDR3 reads CASSRDRGKRQTQYF. CDR3 sequence (DNA): TGTGCCAGCAGCAGGGACAGGGGGAAACGGCAGACCCAGTACTTC.

The rearrangement joins TRBV6-1 to TRBJ1-2, with D tentatively TRBD1 (6 bases). Germline-derived CDR1 and CDR2 are MNHNS and SASEGT. With 5 bases removed from V and 3 bases from J, the gap between germline ends came to 10 bases. The CDR3 has 13 residues. For the CDR3, the DNA is TGTGCCAGCAGTCGCAGGGGCGACTATGGCTACACCTTC. Residues: CASSRRGDYGYTF.

The chain carries TRBV14 and TRBJ2-1, with 7 bases lining up with TRBD1. Germline CDR1 SGHDN, CDR2 FVKESK. This CDR3 is built from 11 residues. The J segment lost 14 bases and the V segment lost 1 base, leaving 2 bases of the junction unmatched. The chain's CDR3 is CASSQAGTEFF. For the CDR3, the DNA is TGTGCCAGCAGCCAAGCTGGGACAGAGTTCTTC.

V and J are TRBV6-2 or TRBV6-3 and TRBJ1-1; D perhaps matches TRBD1 (5 bases). Trimming left V 5 bases short and J 2 bases short, with 12 bases between. CDR1 and CDR2 from the germline V gene are MNHEY and SVGEGT. The CDR3 is 14 residues long. CDR3 sequence reads: CASSTGGPNTEAFF. Written as DNA, the CDR3 is TGTGCCAGCAGTACGGGGGGACCTAACACTGAAGCTTTCTTT.

V gene TRBV5-6 combines with J gene TRBJ2-2; tentative D call: TRBD1 (5 bases). V gave up 2 bases and J gave up 3 bases, with 11 bases separating them. The CDR3 has 15 residues. Germline V CDR1 and CDR2: SGHDT, YYEEEE. CDR3: CASSFRTTDTGELFF. The CDR3 nucleotides read TGTGCCAGCAGCTTCAGGACAACGGACACCGGGGAGCTGTTTTTT.

The rearrangement joins TRBV30 to TRBJ2-3; 7 nucleotides agree with TRBD1. Germline values: CDR1 GTSNPN, CDR2 SVGIG (reference sequence). Losses at the gene ends were 0 bases for V and 4 bases for J; bases not matched to a gene: 4. CDR3 length equals 14 residues. The CDR3 coding sequence is TGTGCCTGGAGTGTCCTAGGGGGCGCAGATACGCAGTATTTT. This codes for CAWSVLGGADTQYF. Full variable domain (outside the CDR3, taken from reference TRBV30 and TRBJ2-3): SQTIHQWPATLVQPVGSPLSLECTVEGTSNPNLYWYRQAAGRGLQLLFYSVGIGQISSEVPQNLSASRPQDRQFILSSKKLLLSDSGFYLCAWSVLGGADTQYFGPGTRLTVL.

The chain uses TRBV6-5 and TRBJ2-5; D is perhaps TRBD1 or TRBD2 (6 bases each). V lost 0 bases and J 5 bases, leaving 16 bases between the germline ends. This CDR3 is 16 amino acids long. The germline V gene has CDR1 MNHEY and CDR2 SVGAGI. CDR3 amino acids: CASSYSVGGLGETQYF. The CDR3 DNA reads as TGTGCCAGCAGTTACTCGGTCGGGGGCCTTGGGGAGACCCAGTACTTC.

The chain is built from TRBV5-5 and TRBJ2-1; TRBD2 matches 10 bases. This CDR3 is built from 15 residues. Per the germline V gene, CDR1 is SGHKS and CDR2 is YYEKEE (reference sequence). J gave up 6 bases and V 3 bases, and 6 bases lay outside the gene matches. The CDR3 sequence is CASSSLAGDRNEQFF. For the CDR3, the DNA is TGTGCCAGCAGCTCCCTAGCGGGGGATCGCAATGAGCAGTTCTTC.

V gene TRBV5-8 combines with J gene TRBJ2-1; 9 positions agree with TRBD1. Trimming at V came to 4 bases and at J to 10 bases, leaving 12 bases not matched to a gene. This CDR3 comprises 15 residues. Per the germline V gene, CDR1 is SGHTS and CDR2 is YDEGEE. CDR3 loop: CASSVGQGIAREQFF. The CDR3 DNA reads as TGTGCCAGCAGCGTGGGACAGGGAATTGCCAGGGAGCAGTTCTTC.

The chain joins TRBV20-1 to TRBJ1-2; no reliable D call. From germline, CDR1 is DFQATT and CDR2 SNEGSKA (reference sequence). The CDR3 runs to 12 residues. V was clipped by 3 bases and J by 8 bases, with 13 bases between them. CDR3 in amino acids: CSARRTPTGYTF. CDR3 DNA: TGCAGTGCTAGGAGGACTCCGACGGGCTACACCTTC.

In this sample, this clonotype turned up once. This chain connects TRBV19 to TRBJ1-1; TRBD1 agrees at 7 bases. Germline CDR1 reads LNHDA; CDR2 reads SQIVND (reference sequence). This CDR3 is 15 amino acids long. V shed 7 bases, J shed 1 base, and the junction held 9 bases outside the gene matches. This chain's CDR3 is CASIAQGQTNTEAFF. The CDR3 nucleotides read TGTGCCAGTATAGCCCAGGGACAGACGAACACTGAAGCTTTCTTT.